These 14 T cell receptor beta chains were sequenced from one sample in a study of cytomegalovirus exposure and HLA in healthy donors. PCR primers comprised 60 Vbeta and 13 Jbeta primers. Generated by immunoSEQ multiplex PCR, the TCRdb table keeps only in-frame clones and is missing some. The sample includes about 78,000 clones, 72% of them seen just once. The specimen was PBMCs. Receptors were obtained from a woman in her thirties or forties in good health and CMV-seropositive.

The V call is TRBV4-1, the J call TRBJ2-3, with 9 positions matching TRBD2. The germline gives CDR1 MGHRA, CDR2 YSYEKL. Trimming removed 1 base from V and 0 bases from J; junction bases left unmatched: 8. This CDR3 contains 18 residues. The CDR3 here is CASSQVPLLAGSTDTQYF. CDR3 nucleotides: TGCGCCAGCAGCCAAGTTCCCTTACTAGCGGGCAGCACAGATACGCAGTATTTT.

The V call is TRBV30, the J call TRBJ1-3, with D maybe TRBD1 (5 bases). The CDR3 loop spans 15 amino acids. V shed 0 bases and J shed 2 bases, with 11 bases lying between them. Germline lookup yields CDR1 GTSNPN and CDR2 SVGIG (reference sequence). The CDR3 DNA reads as TGTGCCTGGAGTGTGGGGGGGACTGCTGGAAACACCATATATTTT. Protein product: CAWSVGGTAGNTIYF.

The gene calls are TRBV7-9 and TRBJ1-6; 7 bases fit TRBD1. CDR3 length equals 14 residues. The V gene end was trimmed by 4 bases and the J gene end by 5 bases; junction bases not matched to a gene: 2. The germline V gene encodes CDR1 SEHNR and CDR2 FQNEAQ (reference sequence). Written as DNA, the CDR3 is TGTGCCAGCAGCTACGGACAGGATAATTCACCCCTCCACTTT. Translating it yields CASSYGQDNSPLHF.

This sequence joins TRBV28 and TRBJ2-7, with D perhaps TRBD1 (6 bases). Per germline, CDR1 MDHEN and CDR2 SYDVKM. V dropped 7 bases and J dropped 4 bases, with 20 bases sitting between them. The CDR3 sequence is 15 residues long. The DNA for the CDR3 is TGTGCCAGCACCCTTGGCGGACAGTTAAGATACGAGCAGTACTTC. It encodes CASTLGGQLRYEQYF.

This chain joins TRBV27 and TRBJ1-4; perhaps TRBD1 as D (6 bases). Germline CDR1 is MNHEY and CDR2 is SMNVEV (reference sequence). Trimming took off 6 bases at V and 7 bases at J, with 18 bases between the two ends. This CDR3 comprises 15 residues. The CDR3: CASREYRARSEKLFF. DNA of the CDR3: TGTGCCAGCAGGGAGTACAGGGCGAGGAGTGAAAAACTGTTTTTT.

CDR3 DNA sequence: TGTGCCAGCAGCTTAGAATCGAGAAGCAATCAGCCCCAGCATTTT. It encodes CASSLESRSNQPQHF. The V call is TRBV7-2, the J call TRBJ1-5; D not certain. V lost 1 base to trimming and J lost 1 base, with 8 bases between them. Germline V CDR1 and CDR2: SGHTA, FQGNSA. The CDR3 loop spans 15 amino acids.

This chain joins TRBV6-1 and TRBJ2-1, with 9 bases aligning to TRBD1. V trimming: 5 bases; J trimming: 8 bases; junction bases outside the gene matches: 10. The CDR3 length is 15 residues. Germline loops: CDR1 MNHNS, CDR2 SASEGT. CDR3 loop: CASSHGTGPSDEQFF. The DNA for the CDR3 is TGTGCCAGCAGTCACGGGACAGGGCCCTCGGATGAGCAGTTCTTC.

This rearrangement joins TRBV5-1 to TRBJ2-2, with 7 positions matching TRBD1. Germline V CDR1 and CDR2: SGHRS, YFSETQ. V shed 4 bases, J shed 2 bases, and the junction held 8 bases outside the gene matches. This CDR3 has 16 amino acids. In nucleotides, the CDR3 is TGCGCCAGCAGCCCCAACAGGGGAATAAACACCGGGGAGCTGTTTTTT. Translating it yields CASSPNRGINTGELFF.

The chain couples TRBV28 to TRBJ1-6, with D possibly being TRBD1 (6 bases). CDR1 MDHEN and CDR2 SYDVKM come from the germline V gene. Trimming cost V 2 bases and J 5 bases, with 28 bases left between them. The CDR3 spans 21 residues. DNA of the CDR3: TGTGCCAGCAGTTTACCTCAGCTCCGGACAGACCAAAGAATTAATAATTCACCCCTCCACTTT. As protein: CASSLPQLRTDQRINNSPLHF.

CDR3 region: CASTLGQNTEAFF. The DNA of the CDR3 is TGTGCCAGTACGTTGGGGCAGAACACTGAAGCTTTCTTT. V gene TRBV19 combines with J gene TRBJ1-1; TRBD1 might be the D (5 bases). Per germline, CDR1 LNHDA and CDR2 SQIVND (reference sequence). The CDR3 totals 13 residues. Trimming took off 7 bases at V and 1 base at J, with 10 bases between the two ends.

CDR3 nucleotides: TGTGCCACCCGTTCTACCCAAAACACTGAAGCTTTCTTT. It yields the protein CATRSTQNTEAFF. The rearrangement joins TRBV6-5 to TRBJ1-1; D not certain. In germline, CDR1 is MNHEY, CDR2 SVGAGI. The V gene lost 10 bases and the J gene lost 2 bases, with 14 bases spanning the gap. The CDR3 covers 13 residues.

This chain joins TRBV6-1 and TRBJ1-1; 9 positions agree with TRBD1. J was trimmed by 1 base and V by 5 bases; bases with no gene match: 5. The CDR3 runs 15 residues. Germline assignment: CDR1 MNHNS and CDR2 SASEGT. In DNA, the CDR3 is TGTGCCAGCAGTCTAACAGGGGGCGCGAACACTGAAGCTTTCTTT. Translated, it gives CASSLTGGANTEAFF.

The CDR3 is CAWSSGDSAQYF. The CDR3 bases are TGTGCCTGGAGTTCAGGGGACAGCGCCCAGTACTTC. The chain carries TRBV30 and TRBJ2-7; 7 nucleotides match TRBD1. After removal of 2 bases from V and 10 bases from J, the junction contained 8 bases not matched to a gene. CDR3 length equals 12 residues. The germline V gene encodes CDR1 GTSNPN and CDR2 SVGIG (reference sequence).

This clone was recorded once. The CDR3 bases are TGTGCCTGGAGTGTAGCGAGGACAGCGAATGAAAAACTGTTTTTT. Protein product: CAWSVARTANEKLFF. The chain has TRBV30 and TRBJ1-4; a possible D gene is TRBD1 (6 bases). V was shortened by 0 bases and J by 5 bases, with 13 bases between the two germline ends. CDR1 is GTSNPN, CDR2 SVGIG, per germline (reference sequence). The CDR3 contains 15 residues.